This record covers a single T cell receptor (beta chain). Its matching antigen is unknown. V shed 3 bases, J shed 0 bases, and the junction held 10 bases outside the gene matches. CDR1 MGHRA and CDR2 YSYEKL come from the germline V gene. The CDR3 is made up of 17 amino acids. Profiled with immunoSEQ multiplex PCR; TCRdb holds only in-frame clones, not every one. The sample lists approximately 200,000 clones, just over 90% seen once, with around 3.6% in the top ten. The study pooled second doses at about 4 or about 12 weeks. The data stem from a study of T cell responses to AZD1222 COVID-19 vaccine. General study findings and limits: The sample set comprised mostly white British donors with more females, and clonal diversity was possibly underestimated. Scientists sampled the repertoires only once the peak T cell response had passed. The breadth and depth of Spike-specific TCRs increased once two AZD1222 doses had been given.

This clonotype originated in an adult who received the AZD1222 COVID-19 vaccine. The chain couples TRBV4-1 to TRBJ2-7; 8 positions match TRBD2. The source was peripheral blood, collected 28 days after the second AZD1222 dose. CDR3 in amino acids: CASSQGTIAGSSYEQYF. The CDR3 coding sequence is TGCGCCAGCAGCCAGGGTACAATAGCGGGAAGCTCCTACGAGCAGTACTTC.